The rows below give T cell receptor beta chains drawn from one sample of a study of neoadjuvant nivolumab and ipilimumab in lung cancer. The assay was immunoSEQ multiplex PCR, and TCRdb's table has in-frame clones only and misses some. Among about 30,000 clones listed, over 80% were seen once. The sample here was tumor tissue, taken after neoadjuvant nivolumab, alone or with ipilimumab, at or shortly before surgery. Receptors originate from an adult with non-small cell lung cancer. Both conserved end residues are trimmed from each CDR3.

CDR3,V
ASSPPAGQGPTGELF,TRBV18
ASSNSHGYT,TRBV6-5
AISDAGDTEAF,TRBV10-3
ASSEATGAGSQTQY,TRBV6-4
ARSPGGSGGTWGQY,TRBV5-3
ASGRTDTQY,TRBV28
ASSHRLVSPGELF,TRBV5-4
ASSQESNVRSQNYGYT,TRBV4-2
ASSVLYLGINEQY,TRBV9
ASSLGRHDKNIQY,TRBV11-1
ASSPGPLQETQY,TRBV18
ASSGRNYYGYT,TRBV5-6
ASSPTDNWRETQY,TRBV14
ASSSAGQETQY,TRBV27
ASSEADSVEAF,TRBV2
ASRSGTSLYEQY,TRBV6-1
ASSSSDRGRTEAF,TRBV7-2
ASSLGGRDNTGELF,TRBV7-3